Sequencing of this TCR beta chain was carried out in a study of read filtering for tumor transcriptome and immune sequencing. For the study at large: R-ISS stage counts were roughly eight for I, about 15 for II, roughly seven for III.

This clonotype was observed many times. Its target is unknown. From roughly 390 ng of RNA, a library with molecular barcoded alpha/delta and beta/gamma adaptors was made. TCRdb reprocessed the reads with MiXCR, giving one entry per CDR3 protein. The sample has approximately 58,000 distinct CDR3 sequences; roughly an eighth are singletons. General study findings and limits: Sorted CD138-negative bone marrow cells were not purified T cells.

Germline loops: CDR1 MGHRA, CDR2 YSYEKL. The CDR3 spans 15 residues. V gave up 3 bases and J gave up 10 bases; unmatched junction bases: 10. V gene TRBV4-1 combines with J gene TRBJ2-1; 9 bases fit TRBD2. Sequencing was carried out using a population of CD138-negative cells sorted from bone marrow. The clonotype originates from a donor aged 40 or over with multiple myeloma. CDR3 DNA sequence: TGCGCCAGCAGCCAGAGCGGGGGGTCGAGTGAAGAGCAGTTCTTC. This encodes CASSQSGGSSEEQFF.